This is a list of T cell receptor beta chains from one sample in a study of shared T cell receptors in the human thymus. Sequenced by immunoSEQ multiplex PCR; TCRdb stores in-frame clones only, minus some. This sample carries some 700,000 clones, roughly 90% of them seen once, and the ten largest clones take 0.01%. This sample was also put to use in a study of human thymus T cells.

Sequencing was performed on thymocytes. These receptors all stem from a boy younger than two with a congenital heart defect. The CDR3 runs from the conserved cysteine through the conserved F or W. The D gene is left open where the match is weak. Only part of the rows carry a size: once, few, many, or a class if the clone is expanded.

abundance | j_gene | d_gene | v_gene | CDR3nt | CDR3aa
NA | TRBJ1-3 | TRBD1 | TRBV28 | TGTGCCAGCAAAGAACAGGGGTCCCCTGGAAACACCATATATTTT | CASKEQGSPGNTIYF
NA | TRBJ2-1 | NA | TRBV27 | TGTGCCAGCAGTTTATCGCGAGGTAGCCGGTCCTACAATGAGCAGTTCTTC | CASSLSRGSRSYNEQFF
NA | TRBJ2-3 | TRBD2 | TRBV18 | TGTGCCAGCTCACCCCAGCGGGAGCGTAGCACAGATACGCAGTATTTT | CASSPQRERSTDTQYF
NA | TRBJ2-7 | TRBD2 | TRBV7-2 | TGTGCCAGCAGCCCTAGGACTAGCGGGATGTACGAGCAGTACTTC | CASSPRTSGMYEQYF
NA | TRBJ2-7 | NA | TRBV2 | TGTGCCAGCAGTCAGGGCCGAGCCTACGAGCAGTACTTC | CASSQGRAYEQYF
NA | TRBJ2-7 | NA | TRBV5-3 | TGTGCCAGAAGCCTGCCGGGACTCCCCGTCGAGCAGTACTTC | CARSLPGLPVEQYF
few | TRBJ2-6 | NA | TRBV9 | TGTGCCAGCAGCGTAGAAAGGGAGTCCGGGGCCAACGTCCTGACTTTC | CASSVERESGANVLTF
NA | TRBJ2-3 | TRBD2 | TRBV11-2 | TGTGCCAGCAGCTTAGATTGTCCGCGGGAGGGCCAGGCTAGCACAGATACGCAGTATTTT | CASSLDCPREGQASTDTQYF
NA | TRBJ2-7 | NA | TRBV28 | TGTGCCAGCAGCGCCCTCTCCGGGACTCGCTCCTACGAGCAGTACTTC | CASSALSGTRSYEQYF
NA | TRBJ2-2 | NA | TRBV5-6 | TGTGCCAGCAGCTTACCGGGACTCCACACCGGGGAGCTGTTTTTT | CASSLPGLHTGELFF
few | TRBJ2-3 | TRBD2 | TRBV6-4 | TGTGCCAGCAGTGACTCGACTAGCGGCAACACAGATACGCAGTATTTT | CASSDSTSGNTDTQYF
NA | TRBJ2-7 | TRBD2 | TRBV5-5 | TGTGCCAGCAGCTTGGGTAGCGGGAGGGCCTCAAGAGAGCAGTACTTC | CASSLGSGRASREQYF
NA | TRBJ2-7 | TRBD2 | TRBV7-2 | TGTGCCAGCAGCATCCAGACTAGCGGGGTCTACGAGCAGTACTTC | CASSIQTSGVYEQYF
NA | TRBJ1-2 | TRBD1 | TRBV5-1 | TGCGCCAGCAGCTTGGGTGGGGGGACAGGGGACGGCTACACCTTC | CASSLGGGTGDGYTF
NA | TRBJ2-5 | NA | TRBV27 | TGTGCCAGCACCCCGAGGGGGCAAGAGACCCAGTACTTC | CASTPRGQETQYF
NA | TRBJ2-5 | TRBD2 | TRBV18 | TGTGCCAGCTCACCAAGAGAGGGGCTAGCGGGAGAGGGAGAGACCCAGTACTTC | CASSPREGLAGEGETQYF
NA | TRBJ2-7 | NA | TRBV21-1 | TGTGCCAGCAGCCACACAGGGTTGCAGTACTTC | CASSHTGLQYF
NA | TRBJ1-1 | TRBD1 | TRBV11-2 | TGTGCCAGCAGCTCCAATCCAGGGGGAGTGAACACTGAAGCTTTCTTT | CASSSNPGGVNTEAFF
NA | TRBJ2-7 | TRBD1 | TRBV27 | TGTGCCGTTAAACTAAGGGGTCGGACAGGGTCGGACGAGCAGTACTTC | CAVKLRGRTGSDEQYF
NA | TRBJ2-2 | NA | TRBV14 | TGTGCCAGCAGCCATCGAGCGGCTTACACCGGGGAGCTGTTTTTT | CASSHRAAYTGELFF
NA | TRBJ2-1 | NA | TRBV4-1 | TGCGCCAGCAGCCAATGCCGGGAGAACAATGAGCAGTTCTTC | CASSQCRENNEQFF
NA | TRBJ2-7 | TRBD2 | TRBV28 | TGTGCCAGCACCTATTGGGCTACTAGCGAAACAAGATACGAGCAGTACTTC | CASTYWATSETRYEQYF
NA | TRBJ2-7 | NA | TRBV7-2 | TGTGCCAGCAGCTTAGCAGAGAGAAAGACTGGTTACGAGCAGTACTTC | CASSLAERKTGYEQYF
NA | TRBJ2-7 | TRBD1 | TRBV19 | TGTGCCAGTAGTATAGATAGGGCAGGGGGCTTTGAGCAGTACTTC | CASSIDRAGGFEQYF
once | TRBJ1-1 | NA | TRBV5-6 | TGTGCCAGCAGCTTCAGGAGAGGGTACACTGAAGCTTTCTTT | CASSFRRGYTEAFF
once | TRBJ2-1 | TRBD2 | TRBV7-6 | TGTGCCAGCAGCCCCATATCGGGAGGGCCTGGGAATGAGCAGTTCTTC | CASSPISGGPGNEQFF
NA | TRBJ2-3 | NA | TRBV10-1 | TGCGCCAGTAAGTCAGGGGTCACAGATACGCAGTATTTT | CASKSGVTDTQYF
NA | TRBJ1-3 | TRBD1 | TRBV6-5 | TGTGCCAGCAGTTATTCGACAGGGCTTGCTGGAAACACCATATATTTT | CASSYSTGLAGNTIYF
NA | TRBJ2-7 | TRBD2 | TRBV28 | TGTGCCAGCAGTTTAACTAGCGGGGGCTCCTACGAGCAGTACTTC | CASSLTSGGSYEQYF
once | TRBJ2-3 | TRBD2 | TRBV6-4 | TGTGCCAGCAGTGACAACACTAGCGGGAGAGGGGGCACAGATACGCAGTATTTT | CASSDNTSGRGGTDTQYF
NA | TRBJ2-5 | NA | TRBV28 | TGTGCCAGCAGTTTAAGGGGCTGGCAAGAGACCCAGTACTTC | CASSLRGWQETQYF
once | TRBJ2-1 | TRBD2 | TRBV25-1 | TGTGCCAGCAGTGGGGTCCTGGGACTAGCCCGGAATGAGCAGTTCTTC | CASSGVLGLARNEQFF
NA | TRBJ2-1 | TRBD2 | TRBV28 | TGTGCCAGCAGTTTATCCGGGGGAGCGGGAAGCCATCGGTACAATGAGCAGTTCTTC | CASSLSGGAGSHRYNEQFF
NA | TRBJ2-1 | TRBD2 | TRBV5-1 | TGCGCCAGCAGCTTGGCTCTAGCGGACTACAATGAGCAGTTCTTC | CASSLALADYNEQFF
NA | TRBJ2-5 | NA | TRBV4-1 | TGCGCCAGCAGCCAGGACAAACTAGCTTACCAAGAGACCCAGTACTTC | CASSQDKLAYQETQYF
few | TRBJ2-6 | TRBD2 | TRBV18 | TGTGCCAGCTCATCTGCCGGGGGGGCGGACCCTGGGGCCAACGTCCTGACTTTC | CASSSAGGADPGANVLTF
NA | TRBJ2-3 | NA | TRBV14 | TGTGCCAGCAGCCACCCGGGTTCCGATACGCAGTATTTT | CASSHPGSDTQYF
NA | TRBJ1-2 | NA | TRBV6-1 | TGTGCCAGCAGTGTGCTCGGTGAGGGAGGCTACACCTTC | CASSVLGEGGYTF
NA | TRBJ2-7 | NA | TRBV6-5 | TGTGCCAGCAGGCTAGAAGGAGGGGGCTGTAACGAGCAGTACTTC | CASRLEGGGCNEQYF
NA | TRBJ2-2 | TRBD1 | TRBV15 | TGTGCCACCAGCAGCCCAGGGGGCAGGACCACCGGGGAGCTGTTTTTT | CATSSPGGRTTGELFF
NA | TRBJ1-5 | NA | TRBV6-4 | TGTGCCAGCAGTGATTCAGGACTGTATAGCAATCAGCCCCAGCATTTT | CASSDSGLYSNQPQHF
NA | TRBJ1-1 | NA | TRBV27 | TGTGCCAGCGGGCCGATACAGAACACTGAAGCTTTCTTT | CASGPIQNTEAFF
NA | TRBJ2-1 | NA | TRBV30 | TGTGCCTGGAGTGTTCCCAGGGAACCCGAGCAGTTCTTC | CAWSVPREPEQFF
NA | TRBJ2-5 | NA | TRBV7-3 | TGTGCCAGCAGCTCCGGAGGCCAAGAGACCCAGTACTTC | CASSSGGQETQYF
NA | TRBJ2-5 | NA | TRBV4-3 | TGCGCCAGCAGCCAAGATTGGGGGCCAGTCCGGGCAGAGACCCAGTACTTC | CASSQDWGPVRAETQYF
NA | TRBJ1-4 | NA | TRBV25-1 | TGTGCCAGCAGTGAGGGCGTCGGAATAAATGAAAAACTGTTTTTT | CASSEGVGINEKLFF
once | TRBJ2-5 | NA | TRBV14 | TGTGCCAGCAGCCAGAAGGGGAATCAAGAGACCCAGTACTTC | CASSQKGNQETQYF
NA | TRBJ2-1 | TRBD2 | TRBV27 | TGTGCCAGCAGTTTATTGGCTAGCGGGACCAATGAGCAGTTCTTC | CASSLLASGTNEQFF
NA | TRBJ2-3 | TRBD2 | TRBV27 | TGTGCCAGCAGTTGCAGGACTAGCGGAGGCACAGATACGCAGTATTTT | CASSCRTSGGTDTQYF
once | TRBJ2-3 | TRBD2 | TRBV28 | TGTGCCAGCACCCCCTTGGGCGGGAGGGCCGGGACAGATACGCAGTATTTT | CASTPLGGRAGTDTQYF
few | TRBJ1-3 | NA | TRBV19 | TGTGCCAGCCGAACCAAGGGGGTCAGTGGAAACACCATATATTTT | CASRTKGVSGNTIYF
NA | TRBJ2-1 | NA | TRBV7-9 | TGTGCCAGCAGCTTATGGGCAACAAGTAGGAATGAGCAGTTCTTC | CASSLWATSRNEQFF
once | TRBJ2-3 | TRBD2 | TRBV12-5 | TGTGCTAGTGGTTTGCTCCCCGGGACTAGCGGGAAAAGAGTCACAGATACGCAGTATTTT | CASGLLPGTSGKRVTDTQYF
NA | TRBJ2-3 | TRBD2 | TRBV28 | TGTGCCAGCAGTCTCCCGACTAGCGGGAGGGCCGAAGATACGCAGTATTTT | CASSLPTSGRAEDTQYF
NA | TRBJ1-3 | TRBD1 | TRBV25-1 | TGTGCCAGCAGTGAATTGGGGACAGGGATCTCTTCTGGAAACACCATATATTTT | CASSELGTGISSGNTIYF
NA | TRBJ1-2 | TRBD1 | TRBV6-6 | TGTGCCAGCAGCAAACCGGGACAGCACTATGGCTACACCTTC | CASSKPGQHYGYTF
NA | TRBJ2-1 | TRBD1 | TRBV13 | TGTGCCAGCAGCTCGGGACAGGGGGTCGTTAGCTCCTACAATGAGCAGTTCTTC | CASSSGQGVVSSYNEQFF
NA | TRBJ2-5 | NA | TRBV5-1 | TGCGCCAGCAGCTTTGAGGAGACCCAGTACTTC | CASSFEETQYF
NA | TRBJ2-2 | TRBD1 | TRBV5-4 | TGTGCCAGCAGGTCGACAGGGGGCAAAGACACCGGGGAGCTGTTTTTT | CASRSTGGKDTGELFF
few | TRBJ1-4 | TRBD1 | TRBV5-1 | TGCGCCAGCAGCTTGGGCGGCAGGGGGCTTGGGAATGAAAAACTGTTTTTT | CASSLGGRGLGNEKLFF